The rows below give T cell receptor beta chains drawn from one sample of a study of a mutant IDH1 vaccine in newly diagnosed glioma. Their target antigens are unknown. The repertoire was sequenced with immunoSEQ multiplex PCR; TCRdb's copy has only in-frame clones and lacks some. The table lists about 64,000 clones, roughly 84% of them singletons. Sequencing used PBMCs, obtained from a glioma patient whose treatment included an IDH1 peptide vaccine. Source of these receptors: a woman in her 50s with glioma. Both conserved end residues are part of each CDR3. Each record gives: V gene, clone size, D gene, J gene, CDR3 protein, CDR3 DNA. The D gene is left open where the match is weak. The size entry is marked missing in some rows and otherwise reads once, few, many or a size class.

TRBV5-5	few	.	TRBJ1-1	CASSLDRANTEAFF	TGTGCCAGCAGCTTGGACAGGGCGAACACTGAAGCTTTCTTT
TRBV11-3	.	TRBD2	TRBJ2-3	CASSRTSGASTDTQYF	TGTGCCAGCAGCCGTACTAGCGGGGCTAGCACAGATACGCAGTATTTT
TRBV9	.	.	TRBJ2-2	CASSAEVWTGELFF	TGTGCCAGCAGCGCCGAAGTTTGGACCGGGGAGCTGTTTTTT
TRBV28	.	.	TRBJ1-1	CASTLASAEAFF	TGTGCCAGCACTCTGGCGAGCGCTGAAGCTTTCTTT
TRBV9	.	.	TRBJ1-5	CASSVGEGIGNQPQHF	TGTGCCAGCAGCGTAGGAGAAGGGATCGGCAATCAGCCCCAGCATTTT
TRBV7-9	.	.	TRBJ1-4	CASSSRGTSTNEKLFF	TGTGCCAGCAGCTCCAGGGGAACCTCGACTAATGAAAAACTGTTTTTT
TRBV7-7	.	.	TRBJ2-7	CASSLLEGAEQYF	TGTGCCAGCAGCTTACTCGAGGGCGCCGAGCAGTACTTC
TRBV5-1	few	.	TRBJ1-1	CASSSGGGQSTEAFF	TGCGCCAGCAGCTCCGGGGGGGGCCAAAGCACTGAAGCTTTCTTT
TRBV5-6	once	TRBD1	TRBJ1-1	CASSPGTDRNTEAFF	TGTGCCAGCAGCCCAGGGACAGATAGGAACACTGAAGCTTTCTTT
TRBV13	.	.	TRBJ1-2	CASSPRGGFGGYTF	TGTGCCAGCAGCCCCCGAGGAGGGTTCGGTGGCTACACCTTC
TRBV5-8	.	.	TRBJ1-2	CASSLDGFHGYTF	TGTGCCAGCAGCTTGGACGGCTTCCATGGCTACACCTTC
TRBV30	.	TRBD1	TRBJ1-3	CAWSVGTVSGNTIYF	TGTGCCTGGAGTGTAGGGACAGTTTCTGGAAACACCATATATTTT
TRBV7-9	.	TRBD1	TRBJ1-2	CASSFPGQGAWGYTF	TGTGCCAGCAGCTTCCCGGGACAGGGGGCTTGGGGCTACACCTTC
TRBV4-3	.	.	TRBJ1-4	CASSQEGTVSNEKLFF	TGCGCCAGCAGCCAAGAAGGAACAGTGTCTAATGAAAAACTGTTTTTT
TRBV5-6	.	.	TRBJ2-3	CASSLKEDTQYF	TGTGCCAGCAGCTTGAAAGAAGATACGCAGTATTTT
TRBV30	.	TRBD1	TRBJ2-7	CAWSGLVGDRSYEQYF	TGTGCCTGGAGTGGATTAGTCGGGGACAGATCCTACGAGCAGTACTTC
TRBV5-5	.	.	TRBJ2-7	CASGLIGTSSYEQYF	TGTGCCAGCGGGCTTATAGGGACTTCGTCCTACGAGCAGTACTTC
TRBV19	.	.	TRBJ2-7	CASSIAGPVVGEQYF	TGTGCCAGTAGTATAGCAGGGCCCGTCGTGGGGGAGCAGTACTTC
TRBV5-4	.	.	TRBJ1-3	CASSLSGQRSGNTIYF	TGTGCCAGCAGCTTGTCTGGACAACGCTCTGGAAACACCATATATTTT
TRBV9	.	.	TRBJ1-5	CASSEGRSYGNQPQHF	TGTGCCAGCAGCGAGGGACGTAGCTACGGAAATCAGCCCCAGCATTTT
TRBV30	.	TRBD1	TRBJ1-1	CAWSFSDRDTEAFF	TGTGCCTGGAGTTTCTCCGACAGGGACACTGAAGCTTTCTTT
TRBV19	.	.	TRBJ1-2	CASSIRIGAGYNYGYTF	TGTGCCAGTAGTATCCGGATCGGGGCAGGCTACAACTATGGCTACACCTTC
TRBV27	.	.	TRBJ1-5	CASSELRDDFSNQPQHF	TGTGCCAGCAGTGAACTCCGGGACGACTTTAGCAATCAGCCCCAGCATTTT
TRBV11-2	.	.	TRBJ2-5	CASSSPKGHQTQYF	TGTGCCAGCAGCTCGCCGAAGGGGCATCAGACCCAGTACTTC
TRBV4-3	.	TRBD2	TRBJ2-3	CASSQGGGDTDTQYF	TGCGCCAGCAGCCAAGGCGGGGGGGACACAGATACGCAGTATTTT
TRBV5-1	once	TRBD1	TRBJ2-7	CASSLGDRRDEQYF	TGCGCCAGCAGCTTGGGGGACAGGAGGGACGAGCAGTACTTC
TRBV27	.	TRBD2	TRBJ2-7	CASSGGGAYEQYF	TGTGCCAGCAGTGGTGGGGGGGCCTACGAGCAGTACTTC
TRBV28	.	TRBD2	TRBJ2-5	CASSSPAGGVETQYF	TGTGCCAGCAGTTCACCAGCGGGGGGCGTTGAGACCCAGTACTTC
TRBV4-1	.	.	TRBJ1-2	CASSQEGRTNYGYTF	TGCGCCAGCAGCCAAGAAGGTCGTACTAACTATGGCTACACCTTC
TRBV11-2	.	.	TRBJ1-1	CASSLGERTLLSEAFF	TGTGCCAGCAGCCTTGGAGAACGGACATTACTTTCCGAAGCTTTCTTT
TRBV7-3	.	TRBD1	TRBJ2-6	CASSPKGQGASGANVLTF	TGTGCCAGCAGCCCGAAGGGACAGGGGGCTTCTGGGGCCAACGTCCTGACTTTC
TRBV7-2	.	TRBD1	TRBJ1-2	CASSLATGDGYTF	TGTGCCAGCAGCTTAGCTACAGGGGATGGCTACACCTTC
TRBV5-1	once	TRBD2	TRBJ2-7	CASSLNVLAGSYEQYF	TGCGCCAGCAGCTTGAATGTCTTAGCGGGCTCCTACGAGCAGTACTTC
TRBV19	.	.	TRBJ2-1	CASSPSGTTYNEQFF	TGTGCCAGTAGTCCCTCAGGGACAACCTACAATGAGCAGTTCTTC
TRBV5-1	.	TRBD2	TRBJ2-3	CASSSVGGGRTDTQYF	TGCGCCAGCAGCTCAGTGGGCGGGGGACGCACAGATACGCAGTATTTT
TRBV30	few	.	TRBJ1-1	CAWRLAWQAFF	TGTGCCTGGAGGTTAGCCTGGCAAGCTTTCTTT
TRBV5-4	.	.	TRBJ2-1	CASSFGGGGSSYNEQFF	TGTGCCAGCAGCTTTGGGGGCGGCGGGAGCTCCTACAATGAGCAGTTCTTC
TRBV18	.	.	TRBJ1-1	CASSPPAWGNTEAFF	TGTGCCAGCTCACCACCGGCATGGGGGAACACTGAAGCTTTCTTT
TRBV7-9	.	.	TRBJ2-3	CASIPGVRLVTDTQYF	TGTGCCAGCATCCCAGGGGTCCGGCTAGTCACAGATACGCAGTATTTT
TRBV6-6	.	TRBD1	TRBJ1-6	CASADQGQFNSPLHF	TGTGCCAGCGCCGATCAGGGACAGTTCAATTCACCCCTCCACTTT
TRBV5-4	few	.	TRBJ1-3	CASSLALGPGNTIYF	TGTGCCAGCAGTTTGGCCCTGGGGCCTGGAAACACCATATATTTT